What follows describes a single T cell receptor (beta chain). Germline V gene data show CDR1 as SQVTM and CDR2 as ANQGSEA. V shed 0 bases, J shed 8 bases, and the junction held 6 bases outside the gene matches. CDR3 length: 13 residues. A J-beta primer mix and a sample-barcoded 5' primer were used in a second PCR of roughly 7 to 12 cycles. TCRdb reprocessed the 5' RACE reads via MiXCR and lists one record per CDR3 protein. The sample yields around 1,000,000 distinct CDR3 sequences, under 30% seen once. These data originate in a study of blood T cells in healthy people across ages. These data were also reused for a study on T cells of mothers and their children.

The sequenced sample was blood. This sequence originates from a girl aged 2-15 years in good health. The chain couples TRBV29-1 to TRBJ1-2; 7 nucleotides line up with TRBD1. CDR3 nucleotides: TGCAGCGTTGAAGAGACAGGGTATTTCGGCTACACCTTC. It specifies CSVEETGYFGYTF.